The rows below give T cell receptor beta chains drawn from one sample of a study of CD8+ T cells in alopecia areata. Assay: immunoSEQ multiplex PCR; the TCRdb copy retains only in-frame clones and omits some. The table includes 170,000 or so clones, 59% detected once. This material consisted of CD4+ T cells sorted from blood, taken at week 0. These receptors were taken from a human donor with alopecia areata. Each CDR3 is given with its conserved first and last residue. The D gene is left open where the match is weak. The size field is filled for only some rows; it gives once, few, many or a size class.

clone_size j_call v_call d_call cdr3_nt cdr3_aa
few TRBJ2-5 TRBV29-1 . TGCAGCGTTGAAGGGACGGGCGAAGAGACCCAGTACTTC CSVEGTGEETQYF
. TRBJ1-5 TRBV5-6 . TGTGCCAGCAGCGTCTCACTAGGCGGGGCTCAGCCCCAGCATTTT CASSVSLGGAQPQHF
. TRBJ1-5 TRBV7-8 . TGTGCCAGCAGCCTTGCTCCGACAGCATCTCATCAGCCCCAGCATTTT CASSLAPTASHQPQHF
. TRBJ2-3 TRBV4-1 . TGCGCCAGCAGCCAACACATCGGGGGCCGCACAGATACGCAGTATTTT CASSQHIGGRTDTQYF
. TRBJ2-2 TRBV29-1 . TGCAGCGTCTCGAGCAATGACTTGCTCGGGGAGCTGTTTTTT CSVSSNDLLGELFF
. TRBJ2-7 TRBV25-1 . TGTGCCAGCAGTGAACCTTTAACTGGGGGAGGCGAGCAGTACTTC CASSEPLTGGGEQYF
few TRBJ1-5 TRBV4-1 . TGCGCCAGCAGCCAAGGACAGGCGAAATATAGCAATCAGCCCCAGCATTTT CASSQGQAKYSNQPQHF
. TRBJ1-4 TRBV27 . TGTGCCAGCAGTCCATCACAGGCAACTAATGAAAAACTGTTTTTT CASSPSQATNEKLFF
few TRBJ2-3 TRBV11-2 . TGTGCCAGCAGCCCCCGAATACATGCTAGCACAGATACGCAGTATTTT CASSPRIHASTDTQYF
. TRBJ2-1 TRBV19 TRBD2 TGTGCCAGTACCAATCTCGGCGGGGGGGCCTGGAATGAGCAGTTCTTC CASTNLGGGAWNEQFF
few TRBJ2-7 TRBV18 . TGTGCCAGCTCACCTTTGGGGCTAAGGGAGCAGTACTTC CASSPLGLREQYF
. TRBJ1-2 TRBV29-1 . TGCAGCGTTGAAGATGTCAGGGGTGCGGGCTACACCTTC CSVEDVRGAGYTF
. TRBJ2-3 TRBV7-9 TRBD1 TGTGCCAGCAGCTTACAGGGGGACAGAAGCACAGATACGCAGTATTTT CASSLQGDRSTDTQYF
. TRBJ1-2 TRBV11-2 . TGTGCCAGCAGCTTAGCCCAAGGGATTGGCTACACCTTC CASSLAQGIGYTF
few TRBJ1-6 TRBV2 . TGTGCCAGCGACTATGGGGTGGCTGCTAATTCACCCCTCCACTTT CASDYGVAANSPLHF
once TRBJ2-7 TRBV25-1 TRBD2 TGTGCCAGCAGTGAAGCCCACCCGGGACTAGCGGGTAGCGAGCAGTACTTC CASSEAHPGLAGSEQYF